Listed below are T cell receptor beta chains from one sample, sequenced in a study of blood T cell repertoires in COVID-19. Libraries were prepared by immunoSEQ multiplex PCR; TCRdb keeps only in-frame clonotypes and omits some of them. The repertoire consists of tens of thousands of clones, with around 83% occurring once and the leading ten covering less than 55%. The sample consisted of peripheral blood. These receptors came from a woman aged 80 or over with active or convalescent COVID-19. Both conserved end residues are part of each CDR3. D genes are given only for firm matches. A clone size is listed for some rows: how often the clone was seen (once, few, many), or a class if it is expanded.

>TRBV9|TRBD2|NA|TRBJ2-1
TGTGCCAGCAGCGCATCCGGGACTAGCGGTTACAATGAGCAGTTCTTC
CASSASGTSGYNEQFF
>TRBV4-2|TRBD1|NA|TRBJ1-5
TGTGCCAGCAGCCAAGGAACAGGGGGGATTCAGCCCCAGCATTTT
CASSQGTGGIQPQHF
>TRBV24-1|TRBD1|NA|TRBJ1-1
TGTGCCACCAGTGACTCGGGGACAGGGGCCGCTGAAGCTTTCTTT
CATSDSGTGAAEAFF
>TRBV3-1/TRBV3-2|TRBD1|once|TRBJ1-2
TGTGCCAGCAGCCAAGGGACAGGGGGCTATGGCTACACCTTC
CASSQGTGGYGYTF
>TRBV7-2|NA|NA|TRBJ1-1
TGTGCCAGCAGTTCTCAGGGATACACTGAAGCTTTCTTT
CASSSQGYTEAFF
>TRBV6-2/TRBV6-3|NA|NA|TRBJ2-7
TGTGCCAGCAGTTCTGAGCGGACCCCAACCTACGAGCAGTACTTC
CASSSERTPTYEQYF
>TRBV11-2|TRBD2|NA|TRBJ2-1
TGTGCCAGCAGCTTACAAGGTTGGCGGGAGTACAATGAGCAGTTCTTC
CASSLQGWREYNEQFF
>TRBV12-3/TRBV12-4|NA|NA|TRBJ2-2
TGTGCCAGCAGTCTAGGTTTTTACGGGGAGCTGTTTTTT
CASSLGFYGELFF
>TRBV3-1/TRBV3-2|NA|NA|TRBJ1-2
TGTGCCAGCAGCTATGACAGAGATTATGGCTACACCTTC
CASSYDRDYGYTF
>TRBV28|TRBD1|NA|TRBJ1-5
TGTGCCAGCAGTTCCAGGGGGCGTCGGATTCATCAGCCCCAGCATTTT
CASSSRGRRIHQPQHF
>TRBV5-5|TRBD2|NA|TRBJ2-3
TGTGCCAGCAGCTTGCGAAGCGGGGGAGGCACAGATACGCAGTATTTT
CASSLRSGGGTDTQYF
>TRBV4-3|NA|NA|TRBJ1-4
TGCGCCAGCAGCCAAGCTTCGGGGGTTCGGGAAAAACTGTTTTTT
CASSQASGVREKLFF
>TRBV30|NA|NA|TRBJ2-7
TGTGCCTGGAGGGATGGACAGCCAGGCTATTACGAGCAGTACTTC
CAWRDGQPGYYEQYF
>TRBV28|NA|NA|TRBJ1-5
TGTGCCAGCAGTCGACAGTCCGGGGGGAGCAATCAGCCCCAGCATTTT
CASSRQSGGSNQPQHF
>TRBV9|TRBD2|NA|TRBJ2-1
TGTGCCAGCAGCTTAACAGGACTAGCGGGAGTCAATGAGCAGTTCTTC
CASSLTGLAGVNEQFF
>TRBV18|TRBD2|NA|TRBJ2-5
TGTGCCAGCTCACCACGGGAGGGGATGATGGAGACCCAGTACTTC
CASSPREGMMETQYF
>TRBV4-1|NA|NA|TRBJ1-3
TGCGCCAGCAGCCAGCAGACAGGCTCTGGAAACACCATATATTTT
CASSQQTGSGNTIYF
>TRBV28|TRBD2|NA|TRBJ2-3
TGTGCCAGCAGTTCCGGACTAGCGCCAGTGACTAGCACAGATACGCAGTATTTT
CASSSGLAPVTSTDTQYF
>TRBV5-1|NA|NA|TRBJ2-1
TGCGCCAGCAGGCTCGGACAGAACAATGAGCAGTTCTTC
CASRLGQNNEQFF
>TRBV7-7|NA|NA|TRBJ2-5
TGTGCCAGCAGCTCGGGACTCAGAGAGACCCAGTACTTC
CASSSGLRETQYF
>TRBV5-1|TRBD1|NA|TRBJ1-1
TGCGCCAGCAGCTTGGGGACAGGCCTTATGAACACTGAAGCTTTCTTT
CASSLGTGLMNTEAFF
>TRBV28|TRBD1|NA|TRBJ2-5
TGTGCCAGCAGAAGGGACAGGGTACTCCAAGAGACCCAGTACTTC
CASRRDRVLQETQYF
>TRBV7-9|NA|NA|TRBJ1-2
TGTGCCAGCAGCCCCCGAGGTCTGAGTGGCTACACCTTC
CASSPRGLSGYTF
>TRBV7-2|TRBD1|NA|TRBJ2-7
TGTGCCAGCAGCTCCACCACCGGGACAGGGAATTACGAGCAGTACTTC
CASSSTTGTGNYEQYF
>TRBV4-3|NA|few|TRBJ1-3
TGCGCCAGCAGCCAAGACAGGGGAAACACCATATATTTT
CASSQDRGNTIYF
>TRBV27|NA|NA|TRBJ1-2
TGTGCCAGCAGTTTAAGGATGGGGGCAGTCTATGGCTACACCTTC
CASSLRMGAVYGYTF
>TRBV6-4|NA|NA|TRBJ1-2
TGTGCCAGCAGTGAAGGGGCCCACTATGGCTACACCTTC
CASSEGAHYGYTF
>TRBV10-3|TRBD1|NA|TRBJ2-2
TGTGCCATCAGTGAGTCCCCTCCCGGGACAGGGGAGAACACCGGGGAGCTGTTTTTT
CAISESPPGTGENTGELFF
>TRBV7-2|TRBD1|NA|TRBJ2-7
TGTGCCAGCAGCTTTGCACAGGGGGAAGGCGAGCAGTACTTC
CASSFAQGEGEQYF
>TRBV28|TRBD1|NA|TRBJ1-2
TGTGCCACCCTACGGACAGGGGCCACGGGTGGCTACACCTTC
CATLRTGATGGYTF
>TRBV28|TRBD2|few|TRBJ2-1
TGTGCCACCAAAGCGGGAGTAGGCAATGAGCAGTTCTTC
CATKAGVGNEQFF
>TRBV28|NA|NA|TRBJ2-7
TGTGCCAGCAGTTTATTAACCGGGACTGGGGATTACGAGCAGTACTTC
CASSLLTGTGDYEQYF
>TRBV25-1|NA|NA|TRBJ1-4
TGTGCCAGCAGTGAATCCGGGTCGTGGAGTGAAAAACTGTTTTTT
CASSESGSWSEKLFF
>TRBV7-9|TRBD1|NA|TRBJ1-1
TGTGCCAGCAGCTTGCCAGACAGGGAGAACACTGAAGCTTTCTTT
CASSLPDRENTEAFF
>TRBV7-3|TRBD1|NA|TRBJ1-6
TGTGCCAGCAGCTTAAGACAGGGTGATTCACCCCTCCACTTT
CASSLRQGDSPLHF
>TRBV4-1|NA|NA|TRBJ2-1
TGCGCCAGCAGCCAAGGGCTAGCCAACAATGAGCAGTTCTTC
CASSQGLANNEQFF
>TRBV5-1|NA|NA|TRBJ2-7
TGCGCCAGCAGCTTTCCAGGGAACGGCGAGCAGTACTTC
CASSFPGNGEQYF
>TRBV29-1|NA|NA|TRBJ1-2
TGCAGCGTTGAAGATGGCCAGGGTGGCTACACCTTC
CSVEDGQGGYTF
>TRBV7-2|TRBD2|NA|TRBJ2-7
TGTGCCAGCAGCTCCGGACTAGGGTTATCTGACGAGCAGTACTTC
CASSSGLGLSDEQYF
>TRBV28|TRBD2|medium-sized|TRBJ2-1
TGTGCCAGCAGTTTCACTAGCGGGAGTATTAATGAGCAGTTCTTC
CASSFTSGSINEQFF
>TRBV29-1|NA|few|TRBJ2-1
TGCAGCGTTTCGAGCAATGAGCAGTTCTTC
CSVSSNEQFF
>TRBV7-3|NA|few|TRBJ1-2
TGTGCCAGCAGCTTGGGGCGTAACTATGGCTACACCTTC
CASSLGRNYGYTF
>TRBV7-2|NA|NA|TRBJ1-4
TGTGCCAGCAGCTTTTCATTAGCAACTAATGAAAAACTGTTTTTT
CASSFSLATNEKLFF